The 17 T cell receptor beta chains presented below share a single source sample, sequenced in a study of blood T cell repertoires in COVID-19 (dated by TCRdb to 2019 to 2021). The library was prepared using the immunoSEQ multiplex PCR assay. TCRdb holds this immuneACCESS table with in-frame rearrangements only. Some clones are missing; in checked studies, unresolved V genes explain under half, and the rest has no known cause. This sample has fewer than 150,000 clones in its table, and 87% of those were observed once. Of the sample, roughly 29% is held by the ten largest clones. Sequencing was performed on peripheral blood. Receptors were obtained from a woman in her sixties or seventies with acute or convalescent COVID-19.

CDR3 nucleotide sequence: TGTGCCAGCCGCTACACAGATACGCAGTATTTT. It translates to CASRYTDTQYF. The chain uses TRBV24-1 and TRBJ2-3; D is unclear. Germline-derived CDR1 and CDR2 are KGHDR and SFDVKD. The CDR3 has 11 amino acids. Between the trimmed V and J ends, which lost 11 bases and 2 bases, there was a span of 7 bases.

CDR3 sequence reads: CASSLGPTGQGTSEAFF. The CDR3, as DNA: TGCGCCAGCAGCTTGGGGCCAACGGGACAGGGGACTTCTGAAGCTTTCTTT. This rearrangement joins TRBV5-1 to TRBJ1-1; 10 nucleotides agree with TRBD1. With V trimmed by 0 bases and J by 6 bases, 11 bases remained unmatched. Per germline, CDR1 SGHRS and CDR2 YFSETQ. There are 17 residues in the CDR3.

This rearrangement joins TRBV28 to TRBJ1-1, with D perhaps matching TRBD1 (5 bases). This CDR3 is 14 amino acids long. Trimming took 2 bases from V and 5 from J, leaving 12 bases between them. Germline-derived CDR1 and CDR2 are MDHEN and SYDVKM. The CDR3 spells CASSLGGRGTEAFF. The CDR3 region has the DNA TGTGCCAGCAGTTTAGGGGGACGGGGGACTGAAGCTTTCTTT.

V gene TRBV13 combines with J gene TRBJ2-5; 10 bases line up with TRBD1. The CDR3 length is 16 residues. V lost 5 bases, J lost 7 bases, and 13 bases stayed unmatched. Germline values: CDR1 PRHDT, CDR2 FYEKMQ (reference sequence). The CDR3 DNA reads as TGTGCCAGCAGCCCGGGTTGGGGACAGGGGTCTGGGACCCAGTACTTC. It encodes CASSPGWGQGSGTQYF.

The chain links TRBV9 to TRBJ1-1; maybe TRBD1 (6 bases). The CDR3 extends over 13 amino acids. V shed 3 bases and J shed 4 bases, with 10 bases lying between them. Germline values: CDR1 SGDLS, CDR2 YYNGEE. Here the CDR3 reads CASSAEGGTEAFF. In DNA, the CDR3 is TGTGCCAGCAGCGCCGAAGGGGGCACTGAAGCTTTCTTT.

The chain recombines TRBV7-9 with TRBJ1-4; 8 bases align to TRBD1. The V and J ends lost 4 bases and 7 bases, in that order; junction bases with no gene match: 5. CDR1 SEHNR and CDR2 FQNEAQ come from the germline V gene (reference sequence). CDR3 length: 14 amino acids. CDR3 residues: CASSSTGASEKLFF. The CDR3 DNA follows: TGTGCCAGCAGCTCGACAGGGGCAAGTGAAAAACTGTTTTTT.

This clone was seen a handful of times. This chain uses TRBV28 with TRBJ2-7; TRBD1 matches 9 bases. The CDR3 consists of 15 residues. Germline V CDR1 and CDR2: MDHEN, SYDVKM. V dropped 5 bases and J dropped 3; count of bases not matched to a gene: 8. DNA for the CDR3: TGTGCCAGCAGTCCATGGACAGGGGTGGGCTACGAGCAGTACTTC. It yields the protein CASSPWTGVGYEQYF.

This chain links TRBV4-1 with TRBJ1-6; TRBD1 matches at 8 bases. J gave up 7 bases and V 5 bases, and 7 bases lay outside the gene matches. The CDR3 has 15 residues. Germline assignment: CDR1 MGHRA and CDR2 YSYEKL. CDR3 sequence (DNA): TGCGCCAGCAGCGATTGGACAGGGACCAATTCACCCCTCCACTTT. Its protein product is CASSDWTGTNSPLHF.

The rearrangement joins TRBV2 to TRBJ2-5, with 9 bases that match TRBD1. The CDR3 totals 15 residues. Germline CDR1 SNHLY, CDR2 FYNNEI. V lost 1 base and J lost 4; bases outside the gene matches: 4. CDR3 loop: CASSEGTGAIETQYF. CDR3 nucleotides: TGTGCCAGCAGTGAAGGGACAGGGGCGATAGAGACCCAGTACTTC. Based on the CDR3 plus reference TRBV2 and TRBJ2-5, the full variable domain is EPEVTQTPSHQVTQMGQEVILRCVPISNHLYFYWYRQILGQKVEFLVSFYNNEISEKSEIFDDQFSVERPDGSNFTLKIRSTKLEDSAMYFCASSEGTGAIETQYFGPGTRLLVL.

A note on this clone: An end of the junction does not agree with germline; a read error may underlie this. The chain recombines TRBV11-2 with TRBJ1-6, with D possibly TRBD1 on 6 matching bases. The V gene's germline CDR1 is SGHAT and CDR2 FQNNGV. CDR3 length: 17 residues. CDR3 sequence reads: CASNLGRQAGDFSPLHF. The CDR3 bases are TGTGCCAGCAACTTAGGGCGTCAGGCAGGGGATTTTTCACCCCTCCACTTT.

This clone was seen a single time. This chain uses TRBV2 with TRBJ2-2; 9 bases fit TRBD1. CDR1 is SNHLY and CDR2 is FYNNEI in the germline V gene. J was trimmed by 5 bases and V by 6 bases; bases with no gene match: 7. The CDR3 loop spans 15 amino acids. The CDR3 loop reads CASSLSGTGTGELFF. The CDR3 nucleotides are TGTGCCAGCAGCCTTTCCGGGACAGGGACCGGGGAGCTGTTTTTT.

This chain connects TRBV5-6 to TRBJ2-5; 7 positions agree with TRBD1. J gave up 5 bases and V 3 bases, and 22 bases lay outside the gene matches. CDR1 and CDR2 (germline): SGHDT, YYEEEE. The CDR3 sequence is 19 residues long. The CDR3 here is CASSSEAQQYRGSGETQYF. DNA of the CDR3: TGTGCCAGCAGCTCGGAGGCCCAACAATACAGGGGAAGTGGGGAGACCCAGTACTTC.

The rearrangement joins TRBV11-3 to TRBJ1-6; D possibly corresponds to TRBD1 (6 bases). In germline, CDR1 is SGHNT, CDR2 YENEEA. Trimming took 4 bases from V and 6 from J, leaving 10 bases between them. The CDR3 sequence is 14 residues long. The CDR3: CASSSTGINSPLHF. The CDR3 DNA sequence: TGTGCCAGCAGCTCAACAGGGATTAATTCACCCCTCCACTTT.

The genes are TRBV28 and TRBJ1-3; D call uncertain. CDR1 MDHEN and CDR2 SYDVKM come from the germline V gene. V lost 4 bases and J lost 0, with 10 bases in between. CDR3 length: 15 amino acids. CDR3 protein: CASSSPGNSGNTIYF. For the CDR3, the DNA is TGTGCCAGCAGTTCTCCGGGGAACTCTGGAAACACCATATATTTT.

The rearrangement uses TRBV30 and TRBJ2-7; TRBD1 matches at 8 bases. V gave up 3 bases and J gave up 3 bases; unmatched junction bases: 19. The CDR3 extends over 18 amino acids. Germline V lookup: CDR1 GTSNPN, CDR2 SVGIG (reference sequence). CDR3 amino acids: CAWSATGQDLGLNYEQYF. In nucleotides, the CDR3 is TGTGCCTGGAGCGCCACGGGACAGGACTTGGGGCTAAACTACGAGCAGTACTTC.

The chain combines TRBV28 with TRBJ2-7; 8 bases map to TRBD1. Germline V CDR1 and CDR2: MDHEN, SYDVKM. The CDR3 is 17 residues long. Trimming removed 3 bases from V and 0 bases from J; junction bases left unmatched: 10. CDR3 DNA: TGTGCCAGCAGTTTCAGCCACACAGGGGGACTCTCCTACGAGCAGTACTTC. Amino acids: CASSFSHTGGLSYEQYF.

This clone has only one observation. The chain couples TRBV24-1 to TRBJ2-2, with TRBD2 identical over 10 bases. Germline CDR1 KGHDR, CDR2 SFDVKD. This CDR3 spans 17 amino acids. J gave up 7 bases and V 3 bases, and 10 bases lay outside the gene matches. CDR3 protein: CATSDTPSGGFVGELFF. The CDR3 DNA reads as TGTGCCACCAGTGATACCCCTAGCGGGGGCTTTGTCGGGGAGCTGTTTTTT.